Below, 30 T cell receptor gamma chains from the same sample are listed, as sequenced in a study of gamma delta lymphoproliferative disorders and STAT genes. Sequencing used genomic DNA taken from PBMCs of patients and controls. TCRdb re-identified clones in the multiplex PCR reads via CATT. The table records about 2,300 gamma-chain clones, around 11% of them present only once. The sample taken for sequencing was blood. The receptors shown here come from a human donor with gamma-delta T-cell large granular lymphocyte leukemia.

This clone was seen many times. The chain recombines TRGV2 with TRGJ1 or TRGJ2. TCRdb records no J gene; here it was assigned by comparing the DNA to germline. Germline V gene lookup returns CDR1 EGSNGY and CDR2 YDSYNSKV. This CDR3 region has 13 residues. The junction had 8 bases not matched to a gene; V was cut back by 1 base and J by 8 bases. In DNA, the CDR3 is TGTGCCACCTGGGACGGTTCACCTGATAAGAAACTCTTT. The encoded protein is CATWDGSPDKKLF.

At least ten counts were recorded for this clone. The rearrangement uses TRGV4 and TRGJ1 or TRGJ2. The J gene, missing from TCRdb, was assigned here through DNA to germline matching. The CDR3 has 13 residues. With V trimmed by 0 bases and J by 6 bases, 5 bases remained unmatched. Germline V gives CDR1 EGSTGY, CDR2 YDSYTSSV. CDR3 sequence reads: CATWDGQGYKKLF. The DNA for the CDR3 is TGTGCCACCTGGGATGGGCAGGGTTATAAGAAACTCTTT.

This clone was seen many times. CDR3 residues: CALWGMYKKLF. CDR3 DNA sequence: TGTGCCTTGTGGGGAATGTATAAGAAACTCTTT. J is TRGJ1 or TRGJ2 and V is TRGV9. Because TCRdb records no J gene, it was assigned here through a match of the DNA to germline. This CDR3 spans 11 amino acids. Germline CDR1 GITISATS, CDR2 ISYDGTV (reference sequence). V lost 5 bases to trimming and J lost 7 bases; unmatched junction nucleotides: 5.

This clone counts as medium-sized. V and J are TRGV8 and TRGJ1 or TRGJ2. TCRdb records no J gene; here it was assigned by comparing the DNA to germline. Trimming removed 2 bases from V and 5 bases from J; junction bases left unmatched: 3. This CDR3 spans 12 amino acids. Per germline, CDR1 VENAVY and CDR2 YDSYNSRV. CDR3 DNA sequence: TGTGCCACCTGGGATATGAATTATAAGAAACTCTTT. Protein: CATWDMNYKKLF.

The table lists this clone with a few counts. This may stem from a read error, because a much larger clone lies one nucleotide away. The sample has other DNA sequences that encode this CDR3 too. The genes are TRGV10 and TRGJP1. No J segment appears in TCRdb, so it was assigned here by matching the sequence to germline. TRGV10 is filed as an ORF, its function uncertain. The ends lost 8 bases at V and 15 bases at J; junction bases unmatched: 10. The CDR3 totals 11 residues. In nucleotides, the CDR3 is TGTGCTGCGTGGCTAGCTAGGATCAAGATATTT. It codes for CAAWLARIKIF.

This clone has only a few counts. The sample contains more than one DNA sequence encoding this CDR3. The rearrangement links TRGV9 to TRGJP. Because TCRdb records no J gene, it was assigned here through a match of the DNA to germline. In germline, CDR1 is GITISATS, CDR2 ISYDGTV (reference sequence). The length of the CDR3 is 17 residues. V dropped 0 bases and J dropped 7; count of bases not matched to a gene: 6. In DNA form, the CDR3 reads TGTGCCTTGTGGGAGGTGCGATCGGAGTTGGGCAAAAAAATCAAGGTATTT. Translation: CALWEVRSELGKKIKVF.

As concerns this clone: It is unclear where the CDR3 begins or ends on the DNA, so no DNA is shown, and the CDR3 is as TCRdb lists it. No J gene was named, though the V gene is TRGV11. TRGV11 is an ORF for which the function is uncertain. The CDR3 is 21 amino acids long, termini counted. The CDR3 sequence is CACWIRHVSLIRNSLAVEQHF.

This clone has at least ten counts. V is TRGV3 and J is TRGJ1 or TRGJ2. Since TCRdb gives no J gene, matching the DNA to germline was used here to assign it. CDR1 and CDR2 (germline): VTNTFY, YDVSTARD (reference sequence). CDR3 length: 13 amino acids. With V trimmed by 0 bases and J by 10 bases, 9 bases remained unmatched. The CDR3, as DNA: TGTGCCACCTGGGACAGGCTGGGAAGGAAGAAACTCTTT. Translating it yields CATWDRLGRKKLF.

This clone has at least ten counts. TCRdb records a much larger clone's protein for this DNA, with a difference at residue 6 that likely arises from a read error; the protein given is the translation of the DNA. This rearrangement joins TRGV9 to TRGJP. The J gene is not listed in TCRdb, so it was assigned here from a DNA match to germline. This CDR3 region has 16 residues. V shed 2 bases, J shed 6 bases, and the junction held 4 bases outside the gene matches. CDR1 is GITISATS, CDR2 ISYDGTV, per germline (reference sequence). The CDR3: CALWEDRELGKKIKVF. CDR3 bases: TGTGCCTTGTGGGAGGATCGAGAGTTGGGCAAAAAAATCAAGGTATTT.

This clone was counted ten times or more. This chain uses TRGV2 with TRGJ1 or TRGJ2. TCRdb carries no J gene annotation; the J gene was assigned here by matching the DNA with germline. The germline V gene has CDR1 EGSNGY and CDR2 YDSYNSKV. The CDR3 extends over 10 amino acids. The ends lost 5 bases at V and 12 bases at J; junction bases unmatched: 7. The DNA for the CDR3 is TGTGCCACCTGGGCCCGAGGGAAACTCTTT. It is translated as CATWARGKLF.

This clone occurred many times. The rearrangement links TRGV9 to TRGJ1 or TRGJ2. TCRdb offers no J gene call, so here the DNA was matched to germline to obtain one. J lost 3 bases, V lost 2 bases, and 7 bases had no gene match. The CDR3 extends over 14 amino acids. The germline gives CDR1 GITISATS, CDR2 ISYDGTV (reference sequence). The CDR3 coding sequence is TGTGCCTTGTGGGAGGATCAGAGTTATTATAAGAAACTCTTT. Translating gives CALWEDQSYYKKLF.

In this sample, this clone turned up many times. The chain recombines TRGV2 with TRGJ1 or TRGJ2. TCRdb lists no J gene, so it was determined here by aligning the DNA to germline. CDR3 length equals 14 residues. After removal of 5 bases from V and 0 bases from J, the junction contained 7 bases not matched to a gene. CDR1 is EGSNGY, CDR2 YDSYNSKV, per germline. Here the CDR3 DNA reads TGTGCCACCTGGGCCCATCAGAATTATTATAAGAAACTCTTT. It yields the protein CATWAHQNYYKKLF.

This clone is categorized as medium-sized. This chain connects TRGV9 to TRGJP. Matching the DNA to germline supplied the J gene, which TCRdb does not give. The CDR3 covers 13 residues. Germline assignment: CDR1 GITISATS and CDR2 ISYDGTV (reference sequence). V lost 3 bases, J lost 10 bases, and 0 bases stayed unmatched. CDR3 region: CALWELGKKIKVF. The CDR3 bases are TGTGCCTTGTGGGAGTTGGGCAAAAAAATCAAGGTATTT.

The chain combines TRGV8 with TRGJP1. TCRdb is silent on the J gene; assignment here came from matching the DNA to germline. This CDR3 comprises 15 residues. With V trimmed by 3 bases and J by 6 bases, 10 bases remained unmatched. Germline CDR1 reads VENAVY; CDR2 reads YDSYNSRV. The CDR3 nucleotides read TGTGCCACCTGGGATCCCTCGCTCGCTGGTTGGTTCAAGATATTT. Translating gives CATWDPSLAGWFKIF.

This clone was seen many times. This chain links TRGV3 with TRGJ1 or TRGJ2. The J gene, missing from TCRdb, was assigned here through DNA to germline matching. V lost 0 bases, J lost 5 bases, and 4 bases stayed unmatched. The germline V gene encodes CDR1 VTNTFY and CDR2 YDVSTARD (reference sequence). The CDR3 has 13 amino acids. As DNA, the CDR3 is TGTGCCACCTGGGACAGGCCCCATTATAAGAAACTCTTT. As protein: CATWDRPHYKKLF.

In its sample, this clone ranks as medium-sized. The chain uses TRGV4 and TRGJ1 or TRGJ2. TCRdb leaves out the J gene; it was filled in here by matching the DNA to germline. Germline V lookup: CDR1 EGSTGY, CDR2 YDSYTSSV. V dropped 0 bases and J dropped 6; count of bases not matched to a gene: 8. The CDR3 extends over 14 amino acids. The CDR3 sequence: CATWDGPGIYKKLF. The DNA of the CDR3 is TGTGCCACCTGGGATGGGCCGGGGATTTATAAGAAACTCTTT.

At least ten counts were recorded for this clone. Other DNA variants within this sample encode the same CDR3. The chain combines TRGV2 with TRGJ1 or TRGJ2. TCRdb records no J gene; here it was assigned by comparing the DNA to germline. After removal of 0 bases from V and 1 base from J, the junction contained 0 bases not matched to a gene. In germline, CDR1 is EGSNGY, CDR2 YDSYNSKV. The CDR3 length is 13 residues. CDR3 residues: CATWDGNYYKKLF. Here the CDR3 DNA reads TGTGCCACCTGGGACGGGAATTATTATAAGAAACTCTTT.

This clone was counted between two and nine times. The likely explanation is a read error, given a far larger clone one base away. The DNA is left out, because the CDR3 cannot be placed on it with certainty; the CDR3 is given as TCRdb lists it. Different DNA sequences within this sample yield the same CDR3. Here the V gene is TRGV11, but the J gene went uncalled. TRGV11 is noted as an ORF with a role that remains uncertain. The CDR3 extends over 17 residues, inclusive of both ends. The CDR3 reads CTTVPAGLVPLFYKKLF.

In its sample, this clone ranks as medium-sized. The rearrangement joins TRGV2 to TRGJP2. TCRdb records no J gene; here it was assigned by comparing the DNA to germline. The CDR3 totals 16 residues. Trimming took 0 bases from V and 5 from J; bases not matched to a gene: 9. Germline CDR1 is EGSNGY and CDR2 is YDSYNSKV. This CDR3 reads CATWDGQRGSDWIKTF. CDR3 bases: TGTGCCACCTGGGACGGGCAGAGGGGCAGTGATTGGATCAAGACGTTT.

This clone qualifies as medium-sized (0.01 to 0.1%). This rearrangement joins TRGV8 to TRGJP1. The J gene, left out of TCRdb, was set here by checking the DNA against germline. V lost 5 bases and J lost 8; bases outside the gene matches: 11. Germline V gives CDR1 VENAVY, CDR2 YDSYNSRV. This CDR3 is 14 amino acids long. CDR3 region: CATWGRSGGWFKIF. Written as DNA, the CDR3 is TGTGCCACCTGGGGGCGATCCGGAGGTTGGTTCAAGATATTT.

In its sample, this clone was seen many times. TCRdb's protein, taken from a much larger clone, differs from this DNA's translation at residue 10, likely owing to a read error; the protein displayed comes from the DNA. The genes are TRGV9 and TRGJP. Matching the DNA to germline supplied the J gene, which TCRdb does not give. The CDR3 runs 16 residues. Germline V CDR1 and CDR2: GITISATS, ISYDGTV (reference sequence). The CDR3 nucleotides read TGTGCCTTGTGGGAGGTGCGAGAGTTGGACAAAAAAATCAAGGTATTT. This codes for CALWEVRELDKKIKVF.

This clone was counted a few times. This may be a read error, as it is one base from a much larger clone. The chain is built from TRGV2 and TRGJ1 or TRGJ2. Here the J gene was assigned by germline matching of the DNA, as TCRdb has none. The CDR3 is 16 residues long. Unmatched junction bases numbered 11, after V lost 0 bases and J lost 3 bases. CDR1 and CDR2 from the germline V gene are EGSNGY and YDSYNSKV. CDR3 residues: CATWDGQGGFYYKKLF. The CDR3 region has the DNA TGTGCCACCTGGGACGGGCAAGGGGGGTTTTATTATAAGAAACTCTTT.

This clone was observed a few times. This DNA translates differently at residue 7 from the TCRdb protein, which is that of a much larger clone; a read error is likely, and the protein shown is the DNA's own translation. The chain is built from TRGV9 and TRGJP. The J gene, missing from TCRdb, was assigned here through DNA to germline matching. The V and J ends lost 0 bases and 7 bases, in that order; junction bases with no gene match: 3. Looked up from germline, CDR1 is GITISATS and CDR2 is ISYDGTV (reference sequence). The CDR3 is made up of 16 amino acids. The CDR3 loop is CALWEVDELGKKIKVF. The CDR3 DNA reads TGTGCCTTGTGGGAGGTGGATGAGTTGGGCAAAAAAATCAAGGTATTT.

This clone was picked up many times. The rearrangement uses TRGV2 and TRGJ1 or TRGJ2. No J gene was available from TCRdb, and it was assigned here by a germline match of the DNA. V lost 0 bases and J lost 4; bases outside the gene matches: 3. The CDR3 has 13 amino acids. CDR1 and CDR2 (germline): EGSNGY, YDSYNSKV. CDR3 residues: CATWDGGYYKKLF. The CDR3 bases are TGTGCCACCTGGGACGGGGGATATTATAAGAAACTCTTT.

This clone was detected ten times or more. The CDR3 DNA reads as TGTGCCACCTGGGCCACTACCTATTATAAGAAACTCTTT. Encoded protein: CATWATTYYKKLF. The V gene is TRGV4, the J gene TRGJ1 or TRGJ2. The J gene was not available in TCRdb and was assigned here by matching the DNA to germline segments. There are 13 residues in the CDR3. Germline CDR1 and CDR2: EGSTGY and YDSYTSSV. The junction had 8 bases not matched to a gene; V was cut back by 5 bases and J by 4 bases.

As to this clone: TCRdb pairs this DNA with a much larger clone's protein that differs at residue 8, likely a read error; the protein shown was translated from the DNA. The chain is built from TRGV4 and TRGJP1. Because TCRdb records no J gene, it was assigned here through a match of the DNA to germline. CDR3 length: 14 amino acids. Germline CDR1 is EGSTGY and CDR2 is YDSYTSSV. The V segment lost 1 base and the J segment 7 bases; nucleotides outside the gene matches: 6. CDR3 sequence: CATWDGHNGWFKIF. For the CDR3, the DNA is TGTGCCACCTGGGATGGCCACAATGGTTGGTTCAAGATATTT.

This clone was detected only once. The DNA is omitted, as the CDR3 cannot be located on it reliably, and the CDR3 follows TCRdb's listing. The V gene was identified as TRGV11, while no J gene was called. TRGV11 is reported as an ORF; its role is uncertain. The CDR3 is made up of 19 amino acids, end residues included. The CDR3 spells CACWIRGVIRNSLAVEQHF.

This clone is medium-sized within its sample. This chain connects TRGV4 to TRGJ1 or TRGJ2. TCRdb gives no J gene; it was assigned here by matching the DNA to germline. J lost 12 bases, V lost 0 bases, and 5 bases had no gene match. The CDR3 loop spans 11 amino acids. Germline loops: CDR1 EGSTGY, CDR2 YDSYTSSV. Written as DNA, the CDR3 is TGTGCCACCTGGGATGGGACGGGGAAACTCTTT. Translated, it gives CATWDGTGKLF.

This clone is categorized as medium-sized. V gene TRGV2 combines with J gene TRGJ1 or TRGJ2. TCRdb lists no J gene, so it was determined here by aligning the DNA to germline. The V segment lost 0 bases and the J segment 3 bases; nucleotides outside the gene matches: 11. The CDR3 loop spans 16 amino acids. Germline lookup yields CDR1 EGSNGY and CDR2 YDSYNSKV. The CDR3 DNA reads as TGTGCCACCTGGGACGGGCCTACTCCGTTTTATTATAAGAAACTCTTT. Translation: CATWDGPTPFYYKKLF.

As DNA, the CDR3 is TGTGCCACCTGGGACGGGCGGGGGGGGAAACTCTTT. This encodes CATWDGRGGKLF. The J gene is TRGJ1 or TRGJ2, the V gene TRGV2. TCRdb leaves out the J gene; it was filled in here by matching the DNA to germline. With V trimmed by 0 bases and J by 12 bases, 8 bases remained unmatched. The CDR3 loop spans 12 amino acids. In germline, CDR1 is EGSNGY, CDR2 YDSYNSKV.